Shown below are 2 T cell receptor beta chains from a single sample sequenced in a study of blood T cell repertoires in COVID-19. Clones were sequenced by immunoSEQ multiplex PCR, and TCRdb holds only the in-frame ones, with some missing. Of roughly 65,000 clones listed, 86% are singletons. Input material: peripheral blood. These receptor sequences come from a woman aged 60 to 75 with acute or convalescent COVID-19.

This sequence joins TRBV11-3 and TRBJ1-1; TRBD1 matches 7 bases. V lost 5 bases and J lost 11; bases outside the gene matches: 8. This CDR3 has 12 residues. Per the germline V gene, CDR1 is SGHNT and CDR2 is YENEEA. The CDR3 DNA sequence: TGTGCCAGCAGCCGACAGGGAGAGTCTGCTTTCTTT. It codes for CASSRQGESAFF.

The V gene is TRBV7-8, the J gene TRBJ1-3, with D possibly being TRBD1 (6 bases). The germline V gene encodes CDR1 SGHVS and CDR2 FQNEAQ. This CDR3 spans 15 amino acids. Trimming stripped 5 bases from V and 0 bases from J, with 11 bases between. Written as DNA, the CDR3 is TGTGCCAGCAGCCTGACAGGTTCCTCTGGAAACACCATATATTTT. Translating it yields CASSLTGSSGNTIYF.